Listed below are T cell receptor beta chains from one sample, sequenced in a study of blood T cell repertoires in COVID-19. Method: immunoSEQ multiplex PCR; TCRdb's copy keeps in-frame clones and lacks some. The table shows approximately 170,000 clones, with approximately 90% occurring only once. Sequencing was carried out using peripheral blood. The receptors come from a man between 45 and 60 years old who had recovered from COVID-19. Each CDR3 is given with its conserved first and last residue. Fields, in order: CDR3 protein, CDR3 DNA, D gene, J gene, clone size, V gene. The D gene is left open where the match is weak. The size field is filled for only some rows; it gives once, few, many or a size class.

CDR3: CASSYPQAGGPNEQFF; DNA: TGTGCCAGCAGTTACCCTCAAGCGGGGGGGCCGAATGAGCAGTTCTTC; D: TRBD2; J: TRBJ2-1; size: .; V: TRBV6-6
CDR3: CASSIRRVGGGGNTEAFF; DNA: TGTGCCAGTAGTATAAGACGCGTCGGGGGAGGAGGGAACACTGAAGCTTTCTTT; D: .; J: TRBJ1-1; size: .; V: TRBV19
CDR3: CASSTGGWSQYF; DNA: TGTGCCAGCAGCACGGGGGGTTGGTCCCAGTACTTC; D: TRBD2; J: TRBJ2-5; size: .; V: TRBV7-9
CDR3: CASSVGTSGSGWSPETQYF; DNA: TGTGCCAGCAGCGTAGGGACTAGCGGGAGCGGGTGGTCCCCAGAGACCCAGTACTTC; D: TRBD2; J: TRBJ2-5; size: few; V: TRBV9
CDR3: CASSASTSFRETQYF; DNA: TGTGCCAGCAGCGCTTCGACTAGCTTTCGGGAGACCCAGTACTTC; D: TRBD2; J: TRBJ2-5; size: .; V: TRBV7-3
CDR3: CASSTRDSYEQYF; DNA: TGTGCCAGCAGTACCCGCGACAGCTACGAGCAGTACTTC; D: .; J: TRBJ2-7; size: .; V: TRBV6-5
CDR3: CASSLGTGTGELFF; DNA: TGTGCCAGCAGCTTAGGGACAGGGACCGGGGAGCTGTTTTTT; D: TRBD1; J: TRBJ2-2; size: .; V: TRBV7-6
CDR3: CATSPSGGKTEAFF; DNA: TGTGCCACCAGTCCCTCGGGGGGGAAGACTGAAGCTTTCTTT; D: .; J: TRBJ1-1; size: few; V: TRBV15
CDR3: CASSARSPGNAQYF; DNA: TGTGCCAGTAGTGCCCGAAGCCCGGGGAATGCGCAGTACTTC; D: .; J: TRBJ2-7; size: .; V: TRBV19
CDR3: CASSLTGYGYGYTF; DNA: TGTGCCAGCAGTTTGACCGGGTATGGCTATGGCTACACCTTC; D: .; J: TRBJ1-2; size: .; V: TRBV27
CDR3: CASSLAQGLAGGEQYF; DNA: TGTGCCAGCAGCTTGGCCCAGGGACTAGCGGGAGGCGAGCAGTACTTC; D: TRBD2; J: TRBJ2-7; size: once; V: TRBV5-5
CDR3: CASSLVIQREGRNTQYF; DNA: TGTGCCAGCAGCTTAGTTATCCAGCGGGAGGGCCGGAATACGCAGTATTTT; D: TRBD2; J: TRBJ2-3; size: .; V: TRBV7-6
CDR3: CSVEDRPRGGEQYF; DNA: TGCAGCGTTGAAGACAGGCCCCGGGGAGGAGAGCAGTACTTC; D: .; J: TRBJ2-7; size: .; V: TRBV29-1
CDR3: CASSFRTGLATYEQYF; DNA: TGTGCCAGCAGCTTTCGAACAGGGTTGGCGACTTACGAGCAGTACTTC; D: .; J: TRBJ2-7; size: .; V: TRBV5-8
CDR3: CASSTKDRGKTETQYF; DNA: TGTGCCAGCAGTACCAAGGACAGGGGGAAGACTGAGACCCAGTACTTC; D: TRBD1; J: TRBJ2-5; size: .; V: TRBV7-6
CDR3: CSASWQGDHGYTF; DNA: TGCAGTGCCAGTTGGCAGGGGGATCATGGCTACACCTTC; D: TRBD1; J: TRBJ1-2; size: .; V: TRBV20-1
CDR3: CASSPSDFTYEQYF; DNA: TGTGCCAGCAGCCCTTCCGACTTTACCTACGAGCAGTACTTC; D: .; J: TRBJ2-7; size: .; V: TRBV7-9
CDR3: CASSLETGNTGELFF; DNA: TGCGCCAGCAGCTTGGAAACAGGGAACACCGGGGAGCTGTTTTTT; D: .; J: TRBJ2-2; size: .; V: TRBV5-1
CDR3: CASSVARGGYTF; DNA: TGTGCCAGCAGCGTTGCCAGGGGTGGCTACACCTTC; D: .; J: TRBJ1-2; size: .; V: TRBV9
CDR3: CSASSGVNQPQHF; DNA: TGCAGTGCTAGTTCAGGGGTTAATCAGCCCCAGCATTTT; D: .; J: TRBJ1-5; size: .; V: TRBV20-1
CDR3: CASSQEIAARGYEQYF; DNA: TGTGCCAGCAGCCAAGAAATTGCGGCCCGGGGCTACGAGCAGTACTTC; D: .; J: TRBJ2-7; size: .; V: TRBV14
CDR3: CASSKSAATDTQYF; DNA: TGTGCCAGCAGTAAATCGGCGGCCACAGATACGCAGTATTTT; D: .; J: TRBJ2-3; size: .; V: TRBV7-3
CDR3: CASSRGVADTQYF; DNA: TGTGCCAGCAGCCGAGGAGTGGCAGATACGCAGTATTTT; D: .; J: TRBJ2-3; size: .; V: TRBV11-2
CDR3: CASGHFLLQGRINTEAFF; DNA: TGTGCCAGCGGACATTTCCTCCTACAGGGGAGGATTAACACTGAAGCTTTCTTT; D: TRBD1; J: TRBJ1-1; size: few; V: TRBV5-5
CDR3: CASGATNEKLFF; DNA: TGCGCCAGCGGAGCAACTAATGAAAAACTGTTTTTT; D: .; J: TRBJ1-4; size: .; V: TRBV5-1
CDR3: CAWSADRAVQPQHF; DNA: TGTGCCTGGAGTGCCGACAGGGCCGTTCAGCCCCAGCATTTT; D: TRBD1; J: TRBJ1-5; size: .; V: TRBV30
CDR3: CATSDPGVNQPQHF; DNA: TGTGCCACCAGTGATCCAGGGGTCAATCAGCCCCAGCATTTT; D: .; J: TRBJ1-5; size: once; V: TRBV24-1
CDR3: CASSLRLAGTDTQYF; DNA: TGTGCCAGTAGTCTCCGACTAGCGGGCACAGATACGCAGTATTTT; D: TRBD2; J: TRBJ2-3; size: .; V: TRBV19
CDR3: CASSGGGGTDTQYF; DNA: TGTGCCAGTAGTGGTGGGGGGGGCACAGATACGCAGTATTTT; D: TRBD2; J: TRBJ2-3; size: .; V: TRBV19
CDR3: CASNTDRRNTEAFF; DNA: TGTGCCAGCAATACGGACAGAAGAAACACTGAAGCTTTCTTT; D: .; J: TRBJ1-1; size: .; V: TRBV27
CDR3: CASSRDRAGGNIQYF; DNA: TGTGCCAGTAGCCGGGACAGGGCTGGCGGAAACATTCAGTACTTC; D: TRBD1; J: TRBJ2-4; size: .; V: TRBV19
CDR3: CASRTSSDSYEQYF; DNA: TGTGCCAGCAGAACCAGTAGCGACTCCTACGAGCAGTACTTC; D: .; J: TRBJ2-7; size: once; V: TRBV7-2
CDR3: CASSYPRTGETQYF; DNA: TGTGCCAGCAGTTACCCGCGGACAGGAGAGACCCAGTACTTC; D: TRBD1; J: TRBJ2-5; size: few; V: TRBV6-2/TRBV6-3
CDR3: CASSFTTGTDTQYF; DNA: TGCGCCAGCAGCTTTACGACAGGAACAGATACGCAGTATTTT; D: .; J: TRBJ2-3; size: .; V: TRBV5-1
CDR3: CASSLDRASGNTIYF; DNA: TGCGCCAGCAGCTTGGACAGGGCCTCTGGAAACACCATATATTTT; D: .; J: TRBJ1-3; size: .; V: TRBV5-1
CDR3: CASSFTGASSEAFF; DNA: TGTGCCAGCAGTTTTACAGGGGCTTCCTCTGAAGCTTTCTTT; D: TRBD1; J: TRBJ1-1; size: .; V: TRBV6-5
CDR3: CASSQASRGEQYF; DNA: TGTGCCAGCAGCCAAGCTTCACGGGGCGAGCAGTACTTC; D: .; J: TRBJ2-7; size: .; V: TRBV3-1/TRBV3-2
CDR3: CASSEWSGPGNEQFF; DNA: TGTGCCAGCAGTGAATGGTCAGGTCCTGGAAATGAGCAGTTCTTC; D: .; J: TRBJ2-1; size: .; V: TRBV25-1
CDR3: CASSIDSGVNEQFF; DNA: TGTGCCAGCAGCATAGATAGCGGGGTTAATGAGCAGTTCTTC; D: TRBD2; J: TRBJ2-1; size: .; V: TRBV5-8
CDR3: CASSPTWTLSYEQYF; DNA: TGTGCCAGCAGCCCCACGTGGACACTCTCCTACGAGCAGTACTTC; D: .; J: TRBJ2-7; size: .; V: TRBV28
CDR3: CASSEWGGRDQPQHF; DNA: TGTGCCAGCAGTGAGTGGGGGGGGAGGGATCAGCCCCAGCATTTT; D: .; J: TRBJ1-5; size: .; V: TRBV6-1
CDR3: CSVVQGAAGELFF; DNA: TGCAGCGTTGTTCAGGGGGCAGCCGGGGAGCTGTTTTTT; D: TRBD1; J: TRBJ2-2; size: .; V: TRBV29-1
CDR3: CASSELARTEAFF; DNA: TGTGCCAGCAGTGAGCTGGCGAGGACTGAAGCTTTCTTT; D: .; J: TRBJ1-1; size: .; V: TRBV6-1
CDR3: CSASFGGASEAFF; DNA: TGCAGTGCTAGTTTCGGAGGGGCCAGTGAAGCTTTCTTT; D: .; J: TRBJ1-1; size: .; V: TRBV20-1
CDR3: CSVYGQGGLPGDTQYF; DNA: TGCAGCGTTTACGGACAGGGGGGACTACCCGGAGATACGCAGTATTTT; D: TRBD1; J: TRBJ2-3; size: .; V: TRBV29-1
CDR3: CASSYSGQFYEQYF; DNA: TGTGCCAGCAGTTACTCGGGACAGTTCTACGAGCAGTACTTC; D: TRBD1; J: TRBJ2-7; size: once; V: TRBV6-5
CDR3: CASSVSQPSGIYNEQFF; DNA: TGTGCCAGCAGCGTAAGCCAACCTAGCGGAATATACAATGAGCAGTTCTTC; D: TRBD2; J: TRBJ2-1; size: .; V: TRBV9
CDR3: CASSQVGGERALHF; DNA: TGTGCCAGCAGCCAAGTGGGCGGGGAGAGGGCCCTCCACTTT; D: .; J: TRBJ1-6; size: .; V: TRBV3-1/TRBV3-2